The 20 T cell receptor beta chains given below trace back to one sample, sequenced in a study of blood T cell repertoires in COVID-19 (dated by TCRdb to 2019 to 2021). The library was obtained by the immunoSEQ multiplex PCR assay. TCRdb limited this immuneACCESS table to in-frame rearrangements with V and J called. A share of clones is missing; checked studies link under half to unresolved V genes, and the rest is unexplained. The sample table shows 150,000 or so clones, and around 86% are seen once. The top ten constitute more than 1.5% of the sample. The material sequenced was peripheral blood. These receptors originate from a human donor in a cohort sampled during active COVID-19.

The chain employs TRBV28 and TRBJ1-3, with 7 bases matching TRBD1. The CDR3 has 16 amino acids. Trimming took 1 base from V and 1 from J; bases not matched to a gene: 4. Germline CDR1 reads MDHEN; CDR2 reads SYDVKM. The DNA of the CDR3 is TGTGCCAGCAGTTTATCTGGGACAGCGTCTGGAAACACCATATATTTT. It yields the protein CASSLSGTASGNTIYF.

The CDR3 nucleotides are TGTGCCAGTAGTATGAGGAGCACTGAAGCTTTCTTT. Amino acids: CASSMRSTEAFF. This sequence joins TRBV19 and TRBJ1-1; D not resolved. V was pared by 3 bases and J by 4 bases, with 6 bases between. Germline V gives CDR1 LNHDA, CDR2 SQIVND (reference sequence). The CDR3 is 12 amino acids. Supplemented by reference TRBV19 and TRBJ1-1, the full variable domain reads DGGITQSPKYLFRKEGQNVTLSCEQNLNHDAMYWYRQDPGQGLRLIYYSQIVNDFQKGDIAEGYSVSREKKESFPLTVTSAQKNPTAFYLCASSMRSTEAFFGQGTRLTVV.

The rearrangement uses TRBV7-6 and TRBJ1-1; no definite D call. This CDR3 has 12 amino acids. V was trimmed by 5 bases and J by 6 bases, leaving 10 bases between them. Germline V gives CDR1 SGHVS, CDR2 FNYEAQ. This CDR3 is CASSPPGAEAFF. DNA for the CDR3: TGTGCCAGCAGCCCCCCCGGGGCTGAAGCTTTCTTT.

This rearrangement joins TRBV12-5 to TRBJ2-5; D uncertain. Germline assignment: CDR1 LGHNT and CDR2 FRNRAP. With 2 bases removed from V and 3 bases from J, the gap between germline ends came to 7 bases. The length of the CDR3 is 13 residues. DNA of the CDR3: TGTGCTAGTGGTTTGACAGAAGAAGAGACCCAGTACTTC. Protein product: CASGLTEEETQYF.

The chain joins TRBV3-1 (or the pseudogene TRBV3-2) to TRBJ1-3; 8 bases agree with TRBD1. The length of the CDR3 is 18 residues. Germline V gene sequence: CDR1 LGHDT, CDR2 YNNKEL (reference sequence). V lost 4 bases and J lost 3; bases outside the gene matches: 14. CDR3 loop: CASSPTSAGTGFGNTIYF. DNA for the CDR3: TGTGCCAGCAGCCCAACCTCAGCCGGGACAGGATTTGGAAACACCATATATTTT.

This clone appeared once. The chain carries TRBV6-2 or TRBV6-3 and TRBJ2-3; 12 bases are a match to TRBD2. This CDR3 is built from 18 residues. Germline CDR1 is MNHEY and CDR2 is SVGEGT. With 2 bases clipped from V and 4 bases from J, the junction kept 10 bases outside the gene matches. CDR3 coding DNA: TGTGCCAGCAGTTACCCCGCGACTAGCGGGAGCGTATCAGATACGCAGTATTTT. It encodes CASSYPATSGSVSDTQYF.

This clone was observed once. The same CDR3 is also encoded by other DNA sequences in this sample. For the CDR3, the DNA is TGTGCCAGCAGCTTGGGCGGGAGCTCCTACAATGAGCAGTTCTTC. It encodes CASSLGGSSYNEQFF. The chain is built from TRBV11-3 and TRBJ2-1, with 7 bases matching TRBD2. Looked up from germline, CDR1 is SGHNT and CDR2 is YENEEA. Unmatched junction bases numbered 2, after V lost 3 bases and J lost 0 bases. This CDR3 contains 15 residues.

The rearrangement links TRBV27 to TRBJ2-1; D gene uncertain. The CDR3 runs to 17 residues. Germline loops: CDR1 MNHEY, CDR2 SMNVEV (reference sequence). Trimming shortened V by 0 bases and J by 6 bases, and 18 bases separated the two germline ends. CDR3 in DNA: TGTGCCAGCAGTTTATCGAGGCTAGTCCTCACCCGCAATGAGCAGTTCTTC. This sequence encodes CASSLSRLVLTRNEQFF.

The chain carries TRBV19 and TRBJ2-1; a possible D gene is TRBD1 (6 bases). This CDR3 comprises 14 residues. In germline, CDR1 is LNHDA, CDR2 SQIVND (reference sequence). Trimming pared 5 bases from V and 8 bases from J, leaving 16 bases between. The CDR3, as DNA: TGTGCCAGTAGTTCTACTCGGGACATCCATGAGCAGTTCTTC. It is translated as CASSSTRDIHEQFF. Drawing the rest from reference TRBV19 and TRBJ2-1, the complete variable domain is DGGITQSPKYLFRKEGQNVTLSCEQNLNHDAMYWYRQDPGQGLRLIYYSQIVNDFQKGDIAEGYSVSREKKESFPLTVTSAQKNPTAFYLCASSSTRDIHEQFFGPGTRLTVL.

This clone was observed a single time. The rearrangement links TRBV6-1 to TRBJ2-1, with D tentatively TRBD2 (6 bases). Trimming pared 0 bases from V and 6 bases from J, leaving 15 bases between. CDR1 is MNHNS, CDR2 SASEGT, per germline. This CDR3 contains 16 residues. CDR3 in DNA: TGTGCCAGCAGTGAAGCCGGGACGGGAGTTCCCAATGAGCAGTTCTTC. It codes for CASSEAGTGVPNEQFF.

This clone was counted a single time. The CDR3 nucleotides read TGTGCCAGCAGCTTAGTTGCGGGTAGAGGCACTGAAGCTTTCTTT. Protein sequence: CASSLVAGRGTEAFF. The rearrangement uses TRBV7-9 and TRBJ1-1, with unresolved D. Germline assignment: CDR1 SEHNR and CDR2 FQNEAQ (reference sequence). The V end was cut by 1 base, the J end by 4 bases, with 13 bases between. The CDR3 sequence is 15 residues long. Filled out from reference TRBV7-9 and TRBJ1-1, the complete variable domain reads DTGVSQNPRHKITKRGQNVTFRCDPISEHNRLYWYRQTLGQGPEFLTYFQNEAQLEKSRLLSDRFSAERPKGSFSTLEIQRTEQGDSAMYLCASSLVAGRGTEAFFGQGTRLTVV.

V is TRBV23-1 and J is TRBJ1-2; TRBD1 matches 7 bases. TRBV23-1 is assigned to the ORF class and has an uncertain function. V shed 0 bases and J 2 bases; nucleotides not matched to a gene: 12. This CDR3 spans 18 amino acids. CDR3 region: CASSQSPPTGLANYGYTF. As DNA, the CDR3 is TGCGCCAGCAGTCAATCCCCCCCGACAGGGCTTGCGAACTATGGCTACACCTTC.

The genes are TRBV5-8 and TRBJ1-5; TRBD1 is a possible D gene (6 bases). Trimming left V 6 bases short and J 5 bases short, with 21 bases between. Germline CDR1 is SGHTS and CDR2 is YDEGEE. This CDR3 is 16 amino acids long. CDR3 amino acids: CASILPGLGADQPQHF. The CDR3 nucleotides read TGTGCCAGCATCCTACCTGGGTTGGGGGCCGATCAGCCCCAGCATTTT. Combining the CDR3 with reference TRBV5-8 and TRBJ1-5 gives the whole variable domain EAGVTQSPTHLIKTRGQQATLRCSPISGHTSVYWYQQALGLGLQFLLWYDEGEERNRGNFPPRFSGRQFPNYSSELNVNALELEDSALYLCASILPGLGADQPQHFGDGTRLSIL.

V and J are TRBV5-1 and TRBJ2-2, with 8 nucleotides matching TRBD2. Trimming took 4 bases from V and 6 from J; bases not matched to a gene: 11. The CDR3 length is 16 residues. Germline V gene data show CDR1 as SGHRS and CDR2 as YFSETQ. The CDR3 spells CASSAPGTRDSGELFF. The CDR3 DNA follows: TGCGCCAGCAGCGCACCCGGGACTAGGGACTCCGGGGAGCTGTTTTTT. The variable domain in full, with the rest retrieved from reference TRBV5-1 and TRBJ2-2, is KAGVTQTPRYLIKTRGQQVTLSCSPISGHRSVSWYQQTPGQGLQFLFEYFSETQRNKGNFPGRFSGRQFSNSRSEMNVSTLELGDSALYLCASSAPGTRDSGELFFGEGSRLTVL.

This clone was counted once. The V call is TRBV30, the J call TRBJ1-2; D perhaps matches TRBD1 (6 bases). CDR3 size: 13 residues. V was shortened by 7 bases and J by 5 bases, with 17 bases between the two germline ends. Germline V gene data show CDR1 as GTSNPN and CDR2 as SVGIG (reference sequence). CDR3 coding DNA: TGTGCCTTCCCAGGCAGGGGAGGGTATGGCTACACCTTC. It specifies CAFPGRGGYGYTF. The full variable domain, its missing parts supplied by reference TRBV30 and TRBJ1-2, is SQTIHQWPATLVQPVGSPLSLECTVEGTSNPNLYWYRQAAGRGLQLLFYSVGIGQISSEVPQNLSASRPQDRQFILSSKKLLLSDSGFYLCAFPGRGGYGYTFGSGTRLTVV.

The DNA of the CDR3 is TGTGCCACCAGCAGAGGCGAACGGGTTACAGATACGCAGTATTTT. Translation: CATSRGERVTDTQYF. J is TRBJ2-3 and V is TRBV15; D unresolved. V was shortened by 1 base and J by 3 bases, with 11 bases between the two germline ends. CDR1 is LNHNV and CDR2 is YYDKDF in the germline V gene (reference sequence). The CDR3 extends over 15 amino acids.

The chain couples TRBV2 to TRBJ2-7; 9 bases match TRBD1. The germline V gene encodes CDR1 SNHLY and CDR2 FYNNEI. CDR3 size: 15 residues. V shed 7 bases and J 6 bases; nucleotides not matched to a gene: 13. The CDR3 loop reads CASNPPGTGSGEQYF. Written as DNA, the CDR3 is TGTGCCAGCAATCCCCCCGGGACAGGGTCGGGCGAGCAGTACTTC. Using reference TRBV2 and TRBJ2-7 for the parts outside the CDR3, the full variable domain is EPEVTQTPSHQVTQMGQEVILRCVPISNHLYFYWYRQILGQKVEFLVSFYNNEISEKSEIFDDQFSVERPDGSNFTLKIRSTKLEDSAMYFCASNPPGTGSGEQYFGPGTRLTVT.

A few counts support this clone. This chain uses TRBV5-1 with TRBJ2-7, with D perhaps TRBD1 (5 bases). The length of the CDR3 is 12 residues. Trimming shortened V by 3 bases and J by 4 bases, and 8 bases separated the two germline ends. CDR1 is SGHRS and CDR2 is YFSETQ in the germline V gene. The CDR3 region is CASSSDTYEQYF. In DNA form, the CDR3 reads TGCGCCAGCAGCTCGGACACTTACGAGCAGTACTTC. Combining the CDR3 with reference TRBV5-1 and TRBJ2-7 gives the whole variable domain KAGVTQTPRYLIKTRGQQVTLSCSPISGHRSVSWYQQTPGQGLQFLFEYFSETQRNKGNFPGRFSGRQFSNSRSEMNVSTLELGDSALYLCASSSDTYEQYFGPGTRLTVT.

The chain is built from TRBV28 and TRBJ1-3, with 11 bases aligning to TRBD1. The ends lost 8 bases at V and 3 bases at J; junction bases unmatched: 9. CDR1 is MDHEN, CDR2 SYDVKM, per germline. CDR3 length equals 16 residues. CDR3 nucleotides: TGTGCCAGCCGGACGGGGACAGGGGGTTATGGAAACACCATATATTTT. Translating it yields CASRTGTGGYGNTIYF. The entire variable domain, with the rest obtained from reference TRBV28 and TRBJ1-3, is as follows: DVKVTQSSRYLVKRTGEKVFLECVQDMDHENMFWYRQDPGLGLRLIYFSYDVKMKEKGDIPEGYSVSREKKERFSLILESASTNQTSMYLCASRTGTGGYGNTIYFGEGSWLTVV.

This chain's CDR3 is CASSYPLRTGANTGELFF. DNA for the CDR3: TGTGCCAGCAGTTACCCCCTGCGTACGGGAGCGAACACCGGGGAGCTGTTTTTT. The J gene is TRBJ2-2, the V gene TRBV6-2 or TRBV6-3; D is possibly TRBD2 (6 bases). The V gene lost 2 bases and the J gene lost 0 bases, with 16 bases spanning the gap. In germline, CDR1 is MNHEY, CDR2 SVGEGT. The CDR3 covers 18 residues.